The sequence of this TCR beta chain was determined in a study of T cell responses to AZD1222 COVID-19 vaccine listed by TCRdb under 2021. General notes on the study: A total of 233 trial participants underwent TCR sequencing, of whom about 200 had received two doses of AZD1222 and about 26 had received two doses of the MenACWY control vaccine. Trial participants were enrolled by age into 18-55, 56-69 and 70-plus year subgroups, with around 140, 26 and 57 TCR-sequenced participants respectively.

The junction shows trimming of 0 bases on V and 3 bases on J, plus 9 bases between the germline ends. CDR1 and CDR2, per the germline V gene, are MGHRA and YSYEKL. The CDR3 numbers 14 residues from cysteine through phenylalanine. CDR3 DNA only is kept here, 42 bases in frame from base 1. Study-level results and caveats: Reportedly, close to half of the unique spike-specific TCRs recognized epitopes lying outside the regions that are mutated in the B.1.351 and B.1.1.7 variants. After two AZD1222 doses, spike-specific TCR breadth and depth were significantly higher than at day 0 and than in MenACWY recipients. Because no day 14 peak-response samples were available, the repertoires could be characterized only after the peak T cell response. Only five or six AZD1222 recipients were SARS-CoV-2 seropositive at baseline, limiting conclusions about previously exposed vaccinees. The 56-69-year group was small, and its depth increase did not reach significance, likely because of low power. The whole spike protein was spanned by vaccine-associated CD4 TCRs, and dominant responses were seen in regions 160-218 and 743-854. Participants were mostly white British, with more females than males. The authors suggested clonal diversity may have been underestimated.

As concerns this clone: Its specific antigen is unknown. It has no much larger one-base neighbor in the sample; base qualities were not kept.

The time point label on this specimen signifies: sample from adult after SARS-CoV-2 infection, after symptom onset. Two convalescent COVID-19 patients, sampled after symptom onset from adults with prior SARS-CoV-2 infection, were also TCR-sequenced for comparison. The CDR3 regions of human TCRbeta chains were subjected to immunosequencing. For the original study's pipeline: TCRs in the repertoires were compared against a reference library of SARS-CoV-2-specific TCRs that had been generated with the MIRA antigen-specificity platform. Breadth was defined as the fraction of unique TCRs that were SARS-CoV-2-associated. Depth was defined as the fraction of total T cells that were SARS-CoV-2-associated. Using the MIRA data, each spike-specific TCR was mapped to the spike region that the TCR reacts to and placed in a CD4 or CD8 class. Log10-transformed breadth and depth values were compared by one-way ANOVA with Sidak's multiple comparisons tests. TCRdb holds this immuneACCESS table with in-frame rearrangements only. Some clones are missing; in checked studies, unresolved V genes explain under half, and the rest has no known cause. V and J calls and clone size are copied from that table; D and trimming were computed from the DNA. Across this sample there are around 140,000 clones, with 90% to 95% seen only once. Less than 15% of the sample is held by the ten biggest clonotypes.

Sequencing was performed on peripheral blood, taken after recovery from COVID-19. The chain joins TRBV4-1 to TRBJ2-7; matching of 5 bases hints at TRBD2 as the D gene. The origin of this receptor is an adult who had recovered from COVID-19. Read as DNA, the sequence is TGCGCCAGCAGCCAAGAGGGGAGAGACTACGAGCAGTACTTC. It translates to CASSQEGRDYEQYF.